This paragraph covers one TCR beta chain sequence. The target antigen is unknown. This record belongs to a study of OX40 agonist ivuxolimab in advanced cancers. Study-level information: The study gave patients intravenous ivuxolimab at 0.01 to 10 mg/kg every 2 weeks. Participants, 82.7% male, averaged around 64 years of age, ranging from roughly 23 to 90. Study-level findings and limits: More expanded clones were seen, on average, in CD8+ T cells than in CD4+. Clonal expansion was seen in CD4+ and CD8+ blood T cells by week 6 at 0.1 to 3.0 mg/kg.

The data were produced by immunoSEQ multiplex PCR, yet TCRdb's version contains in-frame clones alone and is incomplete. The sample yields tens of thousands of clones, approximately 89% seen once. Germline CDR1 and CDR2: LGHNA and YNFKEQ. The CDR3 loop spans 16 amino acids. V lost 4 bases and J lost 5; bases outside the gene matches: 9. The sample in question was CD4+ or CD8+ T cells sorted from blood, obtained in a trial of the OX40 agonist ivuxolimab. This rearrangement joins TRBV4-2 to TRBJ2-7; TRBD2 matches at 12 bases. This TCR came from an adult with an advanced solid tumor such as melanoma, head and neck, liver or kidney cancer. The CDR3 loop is CASSPPTSGSQNEQYF. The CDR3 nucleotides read TGTGCCAGCAGCCCCCCGACTAGCGGGAGTCAGAACGAGCAGTACTTC.